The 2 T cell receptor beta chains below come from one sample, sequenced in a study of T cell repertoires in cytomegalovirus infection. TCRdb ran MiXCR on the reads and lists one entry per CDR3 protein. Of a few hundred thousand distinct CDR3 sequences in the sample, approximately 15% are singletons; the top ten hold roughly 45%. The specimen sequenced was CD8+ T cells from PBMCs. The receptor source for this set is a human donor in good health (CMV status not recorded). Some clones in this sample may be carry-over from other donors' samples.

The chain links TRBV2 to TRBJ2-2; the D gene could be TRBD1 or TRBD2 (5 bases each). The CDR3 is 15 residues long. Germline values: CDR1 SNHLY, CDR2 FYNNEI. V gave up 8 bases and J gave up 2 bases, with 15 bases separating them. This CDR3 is CASASGAVNTGELFF. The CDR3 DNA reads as TGTGCCAGCGCTTCCGGGGCAGTCAACACCGGGGAGCTGTTTTTT.

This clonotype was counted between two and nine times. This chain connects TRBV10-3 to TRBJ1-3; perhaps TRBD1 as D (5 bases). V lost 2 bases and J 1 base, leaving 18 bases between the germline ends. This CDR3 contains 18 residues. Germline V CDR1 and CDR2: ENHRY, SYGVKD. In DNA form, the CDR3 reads TGTGCCATCAGTGAGGCGGAGACAGTGCTTACTTCTGGAAACACCATATATTTT. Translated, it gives CAISEAETVLTSGNTIYF.